This T cell receptor beta chain comes out of a study of identical twins. Study results and limitations: Out-of-frame sharing of TCR alpha in monozygotic twins was underestimated by models. Cord blood's abundant beta clonotypes had fewer insertions, unlike memory repertoires.

Remarks on this clonotype: The antigen remains unidentified.

The CDR3 is made up of 15 amino acids. The V gene lost 4 bases and the J gene lost 5 bases, with 18 bases spanning the gap. Germline V gives CDR1 SGHRS, CDR2 YFSETQ. TCRdb re-analysed the 5' RACE reads in MiXCR, keeping a single row per CDR3 protein. The sample lists approximately 490,000 distinct CDR3 sequences, about a fifth seen once, with 0.45% to 0.5% in the top ten. Donors were all healthy Caucasians. These sequences were also reported in another study, on yellow fever vaccine responses in identical twins.

The sequenced sample consisted of CD4+ T cells sorted from blood. The clonotype comes from a woman aged 18-30 years in good health. The gene calls are TRBV5-1 and TRBJ2-5; D might be TRBD2 (5 bases). CDR3 DNA sequence: TGCGCCAGCAGCCCCTCAGCGGCTTGGGAGGAGACCCAGTACTTC. Translation gives CASSPSAAWEETQYF.